The rows below give T cell receptor beta chains drawn from one sample of a study of blood T cell repertoires in COVID-19. Clones were read by immunoSEQ multiplex PCR, and TCRdb kept only the in-frame ones, dropping some. This table holds approximately 230,000 clones, approximately 90% found once. The sample consisted of peripheral blood. These receptors came from a man aged 30 to 39 who had recovered from COVID-19. CDR3s include the opening cysteine and the closing phenylalanine or tryptophan.

>TRBV4-1|TRBJ1-3
CASSQDGPGGLSGNTIYF
>TRBV27|TRBJ1-2
CASKARGGYGYTF
>TRBV13|TRBJ2-7
CASSPDRGHEQYF
>TRBV6-4|TRBJ2-3
CASSDGRSSTDTQYF
>TRBV9|TRBJ1-1
CASSEEVLNTEAFF
>TRBV5-5|TRBJ2-5
CASSFLAGGETQYF
>TRBV7-2|TRBJ2-1
CASTDGLHYNEQFF
>TRBV7-6|TRBJ1-3
CASSLGASRGNTIYF
>TRBV5-1|TRBJ2-3
CASSLLSGGAPDTQYF
>TRBV6-1|TRBJ2-3
CASSENSGGTTDTQYF
>TRBV2|TRBJ2-2
CASVLGSNTGELFF
>TRBV6-5|TRBJ2-7
CASRYPGRYEQYF
>TRBV3-1/TRBV3-2|TRBJ1-2
CASSQDLGGAYGYTF
>TRBV7-2|TRBJ1-1
CASSQSRDTEAFF
>TRBV27|TRBJ1-2
CASSLRGGNGYTF
>TRBV30|TRBJ2-7
CAWSLDRTSYEQYF
>TRBV18|TRBJ1-2
CASSPGGQGYTF
>TRBV4-1|TRBJ1-6
CASSQPTGASPLHF
>TRBV7-9|TRBJ1-2
CASSSSGRDYYGYTF
>TRBV6-1|TRBJ1-2
CASSEGGGRARYGYTF
>TRBV6-5|TRBJ2-2
CASIPGLSNTGELFF
>TRBV19|TRBJ2-1
CASSIGDNEQFF
>TRBV29-1|TRBJ1-2
CSVQWQGAGGYTF
>TRBV7-9|TRBJ1-1
CASSPGTGLTEAFF
>TRBV2|TRBJ1-5
CASSTGVRQPQHF
>TRBV14|TRBJ1-3
CASSRAGGNTIYF
>TRBV7-9|TRBJ2-3
CASSLELAGVTQYF
>TRBV6-6|TRBJ1-2
CASSRGGAGLDYGYTF
>TRBV7-2|TRBJ2-3
CASSSQNTQYF
>TRBV15|TRBJ1-3
CATSEDRGAGNTIYF
>TRBV6-2/TRBV6-3|TRBJ1-1
CASSRGQGFKAFF
>TRBV9|TRBJ1-2
CASSVGGRNYGYTF
>TRBV7-9|TRBJ1-2
CASSFGQSLYGYTF
>TRBV18|TRBJ2-7
CASSPAGEQYF
>TRBV19|TRBJ2-2
CASSLAGEITGELFF
>TRBV30|TRBJ2-5
CAWQSASVETQYF
>TRBV11-2|TRBJ2-3
CASSLAGGGTDTQYF
>TRBV11-2|TRBJ1-1
CASSPRGTMNTEAFF